The 5 T cell receptor beta chains listed next were all sequenced from one sample in a study of cytomegalovirus exposure and HLA in healthy donors. The PCR contained 60 Vbeta and 13 Jbeta primers. The assay was immunoSEQ multiplex PCR, and TCRdb's table has in-frame clones only and misses some. The sample lists 75,000 to 80,000 clones; roughly 82% were seen once. Sequencing was carried out using PBMCs. These receptors were obtained from a male donor in good health and CMV-seropositive.

The chain carries TRBV10-2 and TRBJ1-6; D not certain. V gave up 7 bases and J gave up 8 bases, with 9 bases separating them. Per germline, CDR1 WSHSY and CDR2 SAAADI. The CDR3 contains 12 residues. The CDR3 nucleotides read TGCGCCAGCACCACCGGGGATTCACCCCTCCACTTT. It yields the protein CASTTGDSPLHF.

The chain recombines TRBV19 with TRBJ1-1, with D perhaps TRBD1 (6 bases). The CDR3 consists of 15 residues. Germline CDR1 LNHDA, CDR2 SQIVND (reference sequence). V was shortened by 4 bases and J by 2 bases, with 14 bases between the two germline ends. CDR3 in amino acids: CASSKPGQSNTEAFF. CDR3 DNA: TGTGCCAGTAGTAAGCCGGGACAATCTAACACTGAAGCTTTCTTT. Looking up the rest from reference TRBV19 and TRBJ1-1 gives the full variable domain: DGGITQSPKYLFRKEGQNVTLSCEQNLNHDAMYWYRQDPGQGLRLIYYSQIVNDFQKGDIAEGYSVSREKKESFPLTVTSAQKNPTAFYLCASSKPGQSNTEAFFGQGTRLTVV.

This clone appeared a few times. V and J are TRBV10-2 and TRBJ2-1, with D perhaps TRBD2 (6 bases). Germline lookup yields CDR1 WSHSY and CDR2 SAAADI. The V end lost 3 bases, the J end lost 8 bases, and 14 bases lay between the germline ends. This CDR3 comprises 14 residues. The CDR3 nucleotides read TGCGCCAGCAGTGATTGGGGGAGGAGGGATGAGCAGTTCTTC. Translating it yields CASSDWGRRDEQFF.

A few counts support this clone. The rearrangement joins TRBV19 to TRBJ1-1, with 8 nucleotides matching TRBD1. J gave up 1 base and V 3 bases, and 7 bases lay outside the gene matches. Germline V lookup: CDR1 LNHDA, CDR2 SQIVND (reference sequence). The CDR3 loop spans 16 amino acids. The CDR3 DNA reads TGTGCCAGTAGTATCCTAGGACAGGGACGGAACACTGAAGCTTTCTTT. Encoded protein: CASSILGQGRNTEAFF.

This clone was detected only a few times. V and J are TRBV28 and TRBJ1-1; D is possibly TRBD1 (6 bases). Between the trimmed V and J ends, which lost 0 bases and 4 bases, there was a span of 12 bases. The CDR3 has 15 amino acids. CDR1 MDHEN and CDR2 SYDVKM come from the germline V gene. The CDR3 sequence is CASSLWRGLGTEAFF. The CDR3 DNA follows: TGTGCCAGCAGTTTATGGCGGGGGCTGGGCACTGAAGCTTTCTTT.